These 3 T cell receptor beta chains were all obtained from the same sample, sequenced in a study of cytomegalovirus exposure and HLA in healthy donors. Profiling relied on immunoSEQ multiplex PCR, and the TCRdb table lists in-frame clones only, not all of them. This table holds 100,000 or so clones, around 85% found once. Sequencing was carried out using PBMCs. Receptors were obtained from a man aged 18 to 29 in good health and CMV-seropositive.

The chain couples TRBV5-1 to TRBJ2-3; D is unclear. The CDR3 is 14 amino acids. Trimming removed 3 bases from V and 0 bases from J, with 8 bases in between. CDR1 SGHRS and CDR2 YFSETQ come from the germline V gene. The chain's CDR3 is CASSSLISTDTQYF. The CDR3 nucleotides read TGCGCCAGCAGCTCCCTAATAAGCACAGATACGCAGTATTTT.

The chain joins TRBV6-5 to TRBJ1-1; D remains unclear. This CDR3 has 15 residues. Trimming took 0 bases from V and 7 from J, leaving 15 bases between them. Germline CDR1 MNHEY, CDR2 SVGAGI. The CDR3 DNA sequence: TGTGCCAGCAGTTACTCGATCGCGAGGCCGGGTGAAGCTTTCTTT. Amino acids: CASSYSIARPGEAFF.

The chain links TRBV7-3 to TRBJ2-1, with 7 bases matching TRBD2. The CDR3 contains 15 residues. Unmatched junction bases numbered 8, after V lost 0 bases and J lost 9 bases. The germline V gene encodes CDR1 SGHTA and CDR2 FQGTGA. This chain's CDR3 is CASSLTGGGISEQFF. DNA of the CDR3: TGTGCCAGCAGCTTAACGGGGGGAGGGATTAGTGAGCAGTTCTTC.